This T cell receptor beta chain emerged from a study of T cell responses to AZD1222 COVID-19 vaccine listed by TCRdb under 2021. Background for the entire study: AZD1222 recipients with second doses at about 4 weeks or about 12 weeks were pooled, because spike-specific TCR depth and breadth did not differ between schedules. Trial participants were enrolled by age into 18-55, 56-69 and 70-plus year subgroups, with roughly 160, 29 and 62 TCR-sequenced participants respectively. TCR sequencing covered 233 trial participants: about 210 given two doses of AZD1222 and 26 given two doses of MenACWY control vaccine.

The time point label, as the study defines it: baseline before first vaccination. Vaccinee samples were obtained from the UK trials COV001 and COV002, which included a single-blind randomized controlled phase 2/3 trial of AZD1222 (ChAdOx1 nCoV-19) in healthy adults. Trial participant PBMC samples were collected at day 0 and day 28 after the second dose for TCRbeta chain sequencing. CDR3 length: 14 amino acids, cysteine to phenylalanine. Just the 42-base CDR3 DNA is kept, in frame starting at base 1. According to the germline V gene, CDR1 reads SGHTA and CDR2 reads FQGNSA. V loses 4 bases of germline sequence and J loses 8 bases, and the interval between the two ends is 17 bases. On the study overall, not on this receptor specifically: Participants were mostly white British, with more females than males. The authors suggested clonal diversity may have been underestimated. After two AZD1222 doses, both the breadth and the depth of spike-specific TCRs were significantly higher than at day 0 and than in MenACWY recipients. Because no samples from the day 14 peak response were available, repertoires could be characterized only after the peak T cell response. Vaccine-associated CD4 TCRs spanned the whole spike protein, with dominant responses in regions 160-218 and 743-854. In the small 56-69-year group, the increase in depth fell short of significance, most likely because of low power. Reportedly, close to half of the unique spike-specific TCRs recognized epitopes lying outside the regions that are mutated in the B.1.351 and B.1.1.7 variants. Only five to seven AZD1222 recipients were SARS-CoV-2 seropositive at baseline, limiting conclusions about previously exposed vaccinees.

As regards this clone: No antigen is known for it. No base-level quality is on record; no much larger clone is a single base apart.

The CDR3 regions of human TCRbeta chains were analyzed by immunosequencing. Concerning the study's data processing: TCRs in the repertoires were matched against a reference library of SARS-CoV-2-specific TCRs that had been generated with the MIRA antigen-specificity platform. Breadth was defined as the fraction of unique TCRs that were SARS-CoV-2-associated, and depth was defined as the fraction of total T cells that were SARS-CoV-2-associated. Using the MIRA data, every spike-specific TCR was mapped to the spike region that the TCR reacted to and assigned to either a CD4 or a CD8 class. Log10-transformed breadth and depth values were compared by one-way ANOVA with Sidak's multiple comparisons tests. Drawn from immuneACCESS, this table holds only the in-frame rearrangements with V and J called that TCRdb kept. Clones are partly lost; checked studies trace under half to an unresolved V gene and leave the rest unexplained. Clonal size and the V and J genes are those of that table, whereas D and trimming came from the DNA. This sample has roughly 150,000 clones in its table, and around 92% of those were observed once. The ten largest clones represent 1.3% to 1.5% of the sample.

The V and J genes are TRBV7-2 and TRBJ1-2, and possibly TRBD1, on 5 matching bases. This specimen was peripheral blood, taken on day 0 of AZD1222 vaccination. The source is an adult in good health. The CDR3 is CASSSLYTGGGYTF. The base sequence is TGTGCCAGCAGCTCCCTCTATACAGGAGGAGGCTACACCTTC.